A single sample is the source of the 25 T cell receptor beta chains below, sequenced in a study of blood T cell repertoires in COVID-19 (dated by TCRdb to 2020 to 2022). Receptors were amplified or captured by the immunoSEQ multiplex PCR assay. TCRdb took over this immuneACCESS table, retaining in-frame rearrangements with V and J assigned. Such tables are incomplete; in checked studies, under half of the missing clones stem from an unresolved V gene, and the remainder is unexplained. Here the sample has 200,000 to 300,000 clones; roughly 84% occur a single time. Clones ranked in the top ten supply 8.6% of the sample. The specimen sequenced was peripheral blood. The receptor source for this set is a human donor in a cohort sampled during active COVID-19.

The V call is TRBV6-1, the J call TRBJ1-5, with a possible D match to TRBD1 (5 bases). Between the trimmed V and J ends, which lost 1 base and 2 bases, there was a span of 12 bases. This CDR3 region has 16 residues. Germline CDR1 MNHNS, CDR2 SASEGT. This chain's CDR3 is CASSEVFLGGNQPQHF. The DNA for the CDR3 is TGTGCCAGCAGTGAAGTATTCCTAGGGGGCAATCAGCCCCAGCATTTT.

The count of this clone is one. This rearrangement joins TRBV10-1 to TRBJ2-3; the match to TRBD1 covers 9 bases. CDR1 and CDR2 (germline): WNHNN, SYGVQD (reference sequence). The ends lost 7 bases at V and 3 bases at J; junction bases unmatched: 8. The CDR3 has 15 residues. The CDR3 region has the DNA TGCGCCAGCACTGCCGGGACAGGGTCAACAGATACGCAGTATTTT. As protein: CASTAGTGSTDTQYF.

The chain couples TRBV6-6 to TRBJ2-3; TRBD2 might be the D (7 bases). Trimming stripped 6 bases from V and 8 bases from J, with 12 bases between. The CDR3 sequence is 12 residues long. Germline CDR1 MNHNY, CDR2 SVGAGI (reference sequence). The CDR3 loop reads CASSQGGGTQYF. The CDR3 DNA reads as TGTGCCAGCAGCCAAGGGGGGGGTACGCAGTATTTT.

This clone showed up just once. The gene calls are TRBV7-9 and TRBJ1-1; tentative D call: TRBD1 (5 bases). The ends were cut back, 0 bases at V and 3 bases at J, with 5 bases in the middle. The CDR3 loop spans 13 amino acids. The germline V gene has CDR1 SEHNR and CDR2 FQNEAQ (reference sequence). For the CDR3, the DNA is TGTGCCAGCAGCTTAGCAGGGGACACTGAAGCTTTCTTT. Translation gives CASSLAGDTEAFF.

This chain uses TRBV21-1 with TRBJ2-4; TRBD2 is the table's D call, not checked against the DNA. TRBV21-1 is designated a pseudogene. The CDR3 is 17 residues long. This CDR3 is CASSKRPRGTDKNIQYF. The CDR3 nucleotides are TGTGCCAGCAGCAAAAGGCCCCGTGGGACTGACAAAAACATTCAGTACTTC.

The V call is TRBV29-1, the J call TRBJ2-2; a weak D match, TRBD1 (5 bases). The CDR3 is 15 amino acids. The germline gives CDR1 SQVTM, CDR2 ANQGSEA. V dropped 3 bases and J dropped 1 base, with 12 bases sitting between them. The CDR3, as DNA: TGCAGCGTTGATGAATTTAGGGGGAACACCGGGGAGCTGTTTTTT. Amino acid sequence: CSVDEFRGNTGELFF.

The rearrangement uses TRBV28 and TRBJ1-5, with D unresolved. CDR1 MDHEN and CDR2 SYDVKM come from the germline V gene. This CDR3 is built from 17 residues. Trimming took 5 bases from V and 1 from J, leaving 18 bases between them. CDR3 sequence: CASSLYFIEQSNQPQHF. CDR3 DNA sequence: TGTGCCAGCAGTCTTTATTTTATAGAACAGAGCAATCAGCCCCAGCATTTT.

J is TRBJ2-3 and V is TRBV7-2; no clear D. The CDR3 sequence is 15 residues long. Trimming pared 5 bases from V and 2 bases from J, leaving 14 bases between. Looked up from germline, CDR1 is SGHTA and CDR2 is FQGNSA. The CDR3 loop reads CASSGEGSFTDTQYF. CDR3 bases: TGTGCCAGCAGCGGAGAAGGTAGCTTCACAGATACGCAGTATTTT.

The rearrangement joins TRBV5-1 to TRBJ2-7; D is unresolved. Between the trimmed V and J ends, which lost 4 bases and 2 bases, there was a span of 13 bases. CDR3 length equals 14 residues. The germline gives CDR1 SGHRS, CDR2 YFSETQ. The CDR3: CASSVGPITYEQYF. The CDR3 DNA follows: TGCGCCAGCAGCGTTGGGCCGATCACCTACGAGCAGTACTTC.

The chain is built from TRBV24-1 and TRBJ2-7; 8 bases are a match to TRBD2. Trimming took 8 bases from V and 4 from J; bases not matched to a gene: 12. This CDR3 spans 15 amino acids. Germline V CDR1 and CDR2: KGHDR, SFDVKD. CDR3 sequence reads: CATNSGAGVRYEQYF. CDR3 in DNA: TGTGCCACCAACTCCGGAGCGGGAGTAAGGTACGAGCAGTACTTC.

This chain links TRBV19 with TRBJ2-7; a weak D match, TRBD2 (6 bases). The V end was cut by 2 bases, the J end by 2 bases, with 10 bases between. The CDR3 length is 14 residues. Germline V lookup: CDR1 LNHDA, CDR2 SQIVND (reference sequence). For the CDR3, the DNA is TGTGCCAGTAGTATACGGGGGTTCACCTACGAGCAGTACTTC. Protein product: CASSIRGFTYEQYF.

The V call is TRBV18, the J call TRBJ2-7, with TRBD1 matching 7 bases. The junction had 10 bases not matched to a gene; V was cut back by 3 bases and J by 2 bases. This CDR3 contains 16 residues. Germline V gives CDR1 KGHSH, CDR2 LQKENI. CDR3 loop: CASSPRTGQLTYEQYF. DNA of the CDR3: TGTGCCAGCTCACCGCGCACGGGACAGCTGACCTACGAGCAGTACTTC.

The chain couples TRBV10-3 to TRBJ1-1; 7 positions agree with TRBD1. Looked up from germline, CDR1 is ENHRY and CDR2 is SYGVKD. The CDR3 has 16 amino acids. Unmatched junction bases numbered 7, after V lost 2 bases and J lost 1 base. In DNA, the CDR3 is TGTGCCATCAGTGAGATCGGGAACAGGGGGAACACTGAAGCTTTCTTT. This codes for CAISEIGNRGNTEAFF.

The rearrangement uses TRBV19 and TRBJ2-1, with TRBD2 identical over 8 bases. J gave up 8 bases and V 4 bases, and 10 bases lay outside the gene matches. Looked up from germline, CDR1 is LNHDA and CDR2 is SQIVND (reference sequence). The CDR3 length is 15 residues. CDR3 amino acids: CASSTAGGHGDEQFF. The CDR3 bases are TGTGCCAGTAGTACGGCGGGGGGTCATGGCGATGAGCAGTTCTTC.

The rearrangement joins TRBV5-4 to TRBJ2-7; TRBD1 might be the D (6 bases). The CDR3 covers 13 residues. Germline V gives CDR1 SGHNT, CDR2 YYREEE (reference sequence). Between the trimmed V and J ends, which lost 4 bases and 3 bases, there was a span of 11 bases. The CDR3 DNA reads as TGTGCCAGCAGCGCGACAGGTTTCTACGAGCAGTACTTC. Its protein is CASSATGFYEQYF.

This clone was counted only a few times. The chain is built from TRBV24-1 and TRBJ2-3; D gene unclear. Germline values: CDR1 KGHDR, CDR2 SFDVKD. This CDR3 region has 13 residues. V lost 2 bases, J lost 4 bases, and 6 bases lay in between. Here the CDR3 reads CATSDSTPDTQYF. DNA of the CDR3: TGTGCCACCAGTGATTCGACACCAGATACGCAGTATTTT.

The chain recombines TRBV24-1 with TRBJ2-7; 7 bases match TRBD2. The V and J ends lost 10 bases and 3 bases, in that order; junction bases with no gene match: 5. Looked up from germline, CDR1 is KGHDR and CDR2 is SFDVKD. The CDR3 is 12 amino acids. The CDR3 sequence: CATSPGGYEQYF. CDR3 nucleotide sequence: TGTGCCACATCCCCGGGGGGCTACGAGCAGTACTTC.

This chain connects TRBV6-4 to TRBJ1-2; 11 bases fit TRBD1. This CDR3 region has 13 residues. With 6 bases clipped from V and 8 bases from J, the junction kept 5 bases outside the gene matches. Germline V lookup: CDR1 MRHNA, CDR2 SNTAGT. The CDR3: CASSEDRGRGYTF. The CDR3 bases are TGTGCCAGCAGCGAGGACAGGGGGCGCGGCTACACCTTC.

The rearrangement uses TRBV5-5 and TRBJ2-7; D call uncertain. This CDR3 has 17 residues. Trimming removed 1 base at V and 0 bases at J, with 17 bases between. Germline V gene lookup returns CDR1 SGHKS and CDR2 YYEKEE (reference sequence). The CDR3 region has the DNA TGTGCCAGCAGCTTGATTGGTCATGGTAGGAGCTCCTACGAGCAGTACTTC. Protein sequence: CASSLIGHGRSSYEQYF.

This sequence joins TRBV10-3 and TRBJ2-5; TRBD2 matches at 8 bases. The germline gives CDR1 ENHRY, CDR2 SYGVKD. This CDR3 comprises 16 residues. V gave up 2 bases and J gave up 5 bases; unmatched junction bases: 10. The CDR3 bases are TGTGCCATCAGTGAGAGGCCGAGCGGGGGCGGCGAGACCCAGTACTTC. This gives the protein CAISERPSGGGETQYF.

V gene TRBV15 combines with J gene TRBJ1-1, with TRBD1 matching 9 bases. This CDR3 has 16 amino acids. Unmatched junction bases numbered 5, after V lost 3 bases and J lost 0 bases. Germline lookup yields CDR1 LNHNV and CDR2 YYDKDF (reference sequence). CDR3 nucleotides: TGTGCCACCAGCAGGGGTCGGGACAGGGTGAACACTGAAGCTTTCTTT. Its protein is CATSRGRDRVNTEAFF.

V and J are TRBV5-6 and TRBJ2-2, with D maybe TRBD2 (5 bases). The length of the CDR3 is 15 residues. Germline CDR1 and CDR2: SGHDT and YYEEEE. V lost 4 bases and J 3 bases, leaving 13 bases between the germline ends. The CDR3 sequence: CASSPGLRYTGELFF. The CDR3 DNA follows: TGTGCCAGCAGCCCAGGACTGCGGTACACCGGGGAGCTGTTTTTT. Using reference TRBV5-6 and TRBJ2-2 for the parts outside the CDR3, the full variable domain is DAGVTQSPTHLIKTRGQQVTLRCSPKSGHDTVSWYQQALGQGPQFIFQYYEEEERQRGNFPDRFSGHQFPNYSSELNVNALLLGDSALYLCASSPGLRYTGELFFGEGSRLTVL.

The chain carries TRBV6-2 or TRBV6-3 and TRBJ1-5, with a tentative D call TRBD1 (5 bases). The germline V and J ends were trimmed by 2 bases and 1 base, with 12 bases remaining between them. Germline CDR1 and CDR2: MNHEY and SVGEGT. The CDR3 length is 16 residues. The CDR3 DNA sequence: TGTGCCAGCAGTTACGCTCGGGGGAGAAGCAATCAGCCCCAGCATTTT. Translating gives CASSYARGRSNQPQHF.

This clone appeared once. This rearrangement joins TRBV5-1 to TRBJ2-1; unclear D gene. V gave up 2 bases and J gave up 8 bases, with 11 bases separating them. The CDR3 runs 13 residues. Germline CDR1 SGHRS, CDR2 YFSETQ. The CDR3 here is CASSFESLYEQFF. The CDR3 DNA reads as TGCGCCAGCAGCTTTGAGAGTCTCTATGAGCAGTTCTTC.

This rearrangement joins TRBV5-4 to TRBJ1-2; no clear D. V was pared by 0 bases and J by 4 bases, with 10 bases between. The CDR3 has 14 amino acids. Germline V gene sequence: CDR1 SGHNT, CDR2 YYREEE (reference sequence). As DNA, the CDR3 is TGTGCCAGCAGCTTGGATCGCGGTTTCTATGGCTACACCTTC. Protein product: CASSLDRGFYGYTF.